Following are 27 T cell receptor beta chains from one sample sequenced in a study of T cells after yellow fever vaccination. TCRdb reprocessed the 5' RACE reads with MiXCR, giving one entry per CDR3 protein. The sample has under 550,000 distinct CDR3 sequences, 20% to 25% seen once. The sequences come from PBMCs, collected about 21 days after the first yellow fever vaccination. The receptors were gathered from a young man who received the YFV17D yellow fever vaccine.

J is TRBJ1-2 and V is TRBV18; 9 bases line up with TRBD1. Per germline, CDR1 KGHSH and CDR2 LQKENI. The CDR3 totals 16 residues. J was trimmed by 4 bases and V by 1 base; bases with no gene match: 7. CDR3 DNA: TGTGCCAGCTCACCACAGGGACAGGGAATTTTCTATGGCTACACCTTC. Its protein is CASSPQGQGIFYGYTF.

Concerning this clonotype itself: Possible read error: a much larger clone is one base away. This chain links TRBV5-1 with TRBJ2-3; TRBD1 might be the D (5 bases). From germline, CDR1 is SGHRS and CDR2 YFSETQ. The ends were cut back, 2 bases at V and 6 bases at J, with 16 bases in the middle. The CDR3 sequence is 15 residues long. The CDR3: CASSFQGHVSDTQYF. DNA of the CDR3: TGCGCCAGCAGCTTCCAGGGTCATGTCTCCGATACGCAGTATTTT.

The V gene is TRBV6-2 or TRBV6-3, the J gene TRBJ2-2; D ambiguous. V dropped 3 bases and J dropped 3 bases, with 14 bases sitting between them. CDR1 and CDR2 from the germline V gene are MNHEY and SVGEGT. The CDR3 totals 16 residues. CDR3 coding DNA: TGTGCCAGCAGTTATTTGTTGGCAGATTACACCGGGGAGCTGTTTTTT. Translating it yields CASSYLLADYTGELFF.

This clonotype was seen a handful of times. The V gene is TRBV23-1, the J gene TRBJ1-5, with 7 bases aligning to TRBD1. TRBV23-1 is an ORF, and what it does is uncertain. CDR3 length equals 12 residues. Trimming at V came to 0 bases and at J to 12 bases, leaving 2 bases not matched to a gene. CDR3 amino acids: CASSQSAGGQHF. The CDR3 DNA reads TGCGCCAGCAGTCAATCCGCAGGGGGCCAGCATTTT.

V is TRBV15 and J is TRBJ1-5, with D possibly being TRBD1 (5 bases). Trimming shortened V by 4 bases and J by 7 bases, and 11 bases separated the two germline ends. The CDR3 sequence is 13 residues long. Germline V lookup: CDR1 LNHNV, CDR2 YYDKDF (reference sequence). CDR3 in DNA: TGTGCCACCAGCACAGTTAGGGGACAGCCCCAGCATTTT. Its protein product is CATSTVRGQPQHF.

This sequence joins TRBV6-1 and TRBJ2-5; perhaps TRBD2 as D (6 bases). The germline V gene has CDR1 MNHNS and CDR2 SASEGT. This CDR3 has 16 residues. Trimming took off 9 bases at V and 4 bases at J, with 24 bases between the two ends. As DNA, the CDR3 is TGTGCCAGTTCCCCCGGAGCCGGAGGGAGGCGAGAGACCCAGTACTTC. It codes for CASSPGAGGRRETQYF.

V usage is TRBV14 and J usage is TRBJ1-6; D is undetermined. V was clipped by 1 base and J by 6 bases, with 1 base between them. CDR3 length: 12 amino acids. Germline V gene lookup returns CDR1 SGHDN and CDR2 FVKESK. This CDR3 is CASSQVNSPLHF. The CDR3 nucleotides read TGTGCCAGCAGCCAAGTTAATTCACCCCTCCACTTT.

The CDR3 DNA is TGTGCCAGCAGCCAAGGCAAAAGGGTTTGGTGTAGCGGTTCCTACGAGCAGTACGTC. Protein: CASSQGKRVWCSGSYEQYV. The chain employs TRBV14 and TRBJ2-7; D perhaps matches TRBD2 (6 bases). Trimming pared 1 base from V and 1 base from J, leaving 23 bases between. Germline assignment: CDR1 SGHDN and CDR2 FVKESK. The CDR3 sequence is 19 residues long.

This clonotype was observed a handful of times. The chain employs TRBV28 and TRBJ2-7; 7 bases fit TRBD1. There are 14 residues in the CDR3. V gave up 6 bases and J gave up 2 bases; unmatched junction bases: 7. CDR1 is MDHEN and CDR2 is SYDVKM in the germline V gene. CDR3 coding DNA: TGTGCCAGCAGCAACTTTGGGACAGCCTACGAGCAGTACGTC. This gives the protein CASSNFGTAYEQYV.

This clonotype was seen a handful of times. The chain is built from TRBV7-8 and TRBJ1-5; 7 nucleotides line up with TRBD1. This CDR3 comprises 17 residues. V shed 0 bases, J shed 2 bases, and the junction held 7 bases outside the gene matches. Germline CDR1 reads SGHVS; CDR2 reads FQNEAQ. In DNA form, the CDR3 reads TGTGCCAGCAGCTTAGCGATCTTAGGACAGGGCAATCAGCCCCAGCATTTT. As protein: CASSLAILGQGNQPQHF.

In its sample, this clonotype was seen a few times. The V call is TRBV7-2, the J call TRBJ2-3; D tentatively fits TRBD1 or TRBD2 (5 bases each). Per the germline V gene, CDR1 is SGHTA and CDR2 is FQGNSA. V was shortened by 6 bases and J by 3 bases, with 13 bases between the two germline ends. There are 14 residues in the CDR3. CDR3 in DNA: TGTGCCAGCAGTTTTTATGAGGGGACAGATACGCAGTATTTT. It specifies CASSFYEGTDTQYF.

This sequence joins TRBV20-1 and TRBJ1-6; D is ambiguous. The germline V and J ends were trimmed by 6 bases and 0 bases, with 12 bases remaining between them. Germline assignment: CDR1 DFQATT and CDR2 SNEGSKA (reference sequence). The CDR3 has 15 amino acids. The CDR3 sequence is CSAARGSSYNSPLHF. The CDR3 coding sequence is TGCAGTGCAGCAAGAGGGAGCTCCTATAATTCACCCCTCCACTTT.

A single count supports this clonotype. The chain joins TRBV21-1 to TRBJ2-1. TRBV21-1 is a documented pseudogene. The CDR3 covers 15 residues. CDR3 coding DNA: TGTGCCAGCCGAACCAAACAGACGAACTACAATGAGCAGTTCTTC. Residues: CASRTKQTNYNEQFF.

The chain joins TRBV6-5 to TRBJ2-7; D unresolved. With 0 bases removed from V and 0 bases from J, the gap between germline ends came to 9 bases. Germline CDR1 MNHEY, CDR2 SVGAGI. This CDR3 has 15 amino acids. CDR3 in DNA: TGTGCCAGCAGTTACTCGACTGCCAGCTCCTACGAGCAGTACTTC. Amino acid sequence: CASSYSTASSYEQYF.

In its sample, this clonotype was seen a few times. The chain is built from TRBV7-9 and TRBJ2-7, with D perhaps matching TRBD1 (6 bases). This CDR3 region has 16 residues. V was trimmed by 2 bases and J by 5 bases, leaving 19 bases between them. Germline V CDR1 and CDR2: SEHNR, FQNEAQ (reference sequence). The CDR3 is CASSLTSGQGIHEQYF. CDR3 bases: TGTGCCAGCAGCTTAACTTCGGGGCAGGGGATCCACGAGCAGTACTTC.

V gene TRBV11-2 combines with J gene TRBJ2-7; D tentatively fits TRBD1 or TRBD2 (5 bases each). The CDR3 runs to 14 residues. Germline CDR1 and CDR2: SGHAT and FQNNGV. Trimming took 5 bases from V and 2 from J, leaving 13 bases between them. CDR3 protein: CASSRDPGPYEQYF. The CDR3 nucleotides read TGTGCCAGCAGCCGGGACCCGGGACCCTACGAGCAGTACTTC.

This sequence joins TRBV19 and TRBJ2-1, with 9 bases aligning to TRBD2. This CDR3 is 16 amino acids long. V shed 5 bases, J shed 2 bases, and the junction held 7 bases outside the gene matches. Germline assignment: CDR1 LNHDA and CDR2 SQIVND (reference sequence). The CDR3 loop reads CASSAMSGGTYNEQFF. The CDR3 bases are TGTGCCAGTAGTGCAATGAGCGGGGGGACCTACAATGAGCAGTTCTTC. The variable domain in full, with the rest retrieved from reference TRBV19 and TRBJ2-1, is DGGITQSPKYLFRKEGQNVTLSCEQNLNHDAMYWYRQDPGQGLRLIYYSQIVNDFQKGDIAEGYSVSREKKESFPLTVTSAQKNPTAFYLCASSAMSGGTYNEQFFGPGTRLTVL.

In this sample, this clonotype turned up once. V is TRBV9 and J is TRBJ2-5; D gene unclear. V was clipped by 0 bases and J by 6 bases, with 12 bases between them. Germline assignment: CDR1 SGDLS and CDR2 YYNGEE. The CDR3 spans 14 residues. CDR3 in amino acids: CASSVVRVLQTQYF. The CDR3 DNA is TGTGCCAGCAGCGTAGTTCGCGTTCTGCAGACCCAGTACTTC.

The chain uses TRBV4-3 and TRBJ2-5; D is unresolved. This CDR3 comprises 15 residues. Trimming removed 6 bases from V and 8 bases from J, with 22 bases in between. CDR1 LGHNA and CDR2 YSLEER come from the germline V gene. In DNA, the CDR3 is TGCGCCAGCAGACCCGAACCCGCCGGCGTTTCAACCCAGTACTTC. Translation: CASRPEPAGVSTQYF.

V and J are TRBV9 and TRBJ2-5, with D possibly being TRBD2 (7 bases). This CDR3 contains 17 residues. Looked up from germline, CDR1 is SGDLS and CDR2 is YYNGEE. Between the trimmed V and J ends, which lost 0 bases and 5 bases, there was a span of 20 bases. The CDR3, as DNA: TGTGCCAGCAGCGTAGAAATGGGCGGGGGACACGAGGAGACCCAGTACTTC. Protein: CASSVEMGGGHEETQYF.

J is TRBJ1-6 and V is TRBV12-3 or TRBV12-4; unclear D gene. This CDR3 has 14 amino acids. Deletions cut 7 bases from V and 8 bases from J, with 15 bases between. As DNA, the CDR3 is TGTGCCAGCACCAAACAGTCCCTATATTCACCCCTCCACTTT. Translation: CASTKQSLYSPLHF.

The chain uses TRBV5-6 and TRBJ2-3; D is unclear. Germline V gives CDR1 SGHDT, CDR2 YYEEEE. V was shortened by 4 bases and J by 3 bases, with 12 bases between the two germline ends. This CDR3 region has 14 residues. The CDR3 DNA sequence: TGTGCCAGCAGCCCGGGCGGTCTAACAGATACGCAGTATTTT. Translating it yields CASSPGGLTDTQYF.

This clonotype came up a few times. The chain couples TRBV24-1 to TRBJ2-5, with a possible D match to TRBD2 (6 bases). This CDR3 spans 13 amino acids. Germline CDR1 KGHDR, CDR2 SFDVKD. V was shortened by 9 bases and J by 5 bases, with 15 bases between the two germline ends. CDR3 in amino acids: CATGGIQGETQYF. In DNA, the CDR3 is TGTGCCACCGGGGGGATACAAGGGGAGACCCAGTACTTC.

The genes are TRBV5-4 and TRBJ2-5; 7 nucleotides agree with TRBD1. V trimming: 10 bases; J trimming: 4 bases; junction bases outside the gene matches: 10. The CDR3 consists of 13 residues. Germline loops: CDR1 SGHNT, CDR2 YYREEE (reference sequence). The CDR3 here is CAVPGGSRETQYF. CDR3 in DNA: TGTGCCGTTCCAGGGGGATCCAGAGAGACCCAGTACTTC.

The table lists this clonotype with a few counts. The chain employs TRBV7-9 and TRBJ2-3; D perhaps matches TRBD1 (5 bases). Trimming shortened V by 5 bases and J by 4 bases, and 16 bases separated the two germline ends. The length of the CDR3 is 15 residues. Germline CDR1 reads SEHNR; CDR2 reads FQNEAQ (reference sequence). CDR3 DNA sequence: TGTGCCAGCAGCCCCCAGGGCGGAGCTGCAGATACGCAGTATTTT. This codes for CASSPQGGAADTQYF. Full variable domain (outside the CDR3, taken from reference TRBV7-9 and TRBJ2-3): DTGVSQNPRHKITKRGQNVTFRCDPISEHNRLYWYRQTLGQGPEFLTYFQNEAQLEKSRLLSDRFSAERPKGSFSTLEIQRTEQGDSAMYLCASSPQGGAADTQYFGPGTRLTVL.

The chain is built from TRBV4-3 and TRBJ1-1, with D perhaps TRBD1 (6 bases). Germline CDR1 reads LGHNA; CDR2 reads YSLEER. The CDR3 totals 17 residues. With 0 bases removed from V and 0 bases from J, the gap between germline ends came to 14 bases. CDR3 amino acids: CASSQEALRGVNTEAFF. CDR3 coding DNA: TGCGCCAGCAGCCAAGAAGCCCTCAGGGGAGTGAACACTGAAGCTTTCTTT.

This clonotype was recorded at least ten times. The chain joins TRBV5-1 to TRBJ2-7, with a tentative D call TRBD2 (5 bases). This CDR3 spans 14 amino acids. Germline V CDR1 and CDR2: SGHRS, YFSETQ. Trimming removed 1 base at V and 3 bases at J, with 11 bases between. Here the CDR3 reads CASSLMVRGYEQYF. In nucleotides, the CDR3 is TGCGCCAGCAGCTTGATGGTCCGGGGCTACGAGCAGTACTTC.